This T cell receptor (beta chain) was sequenced during a study of shared clonotypes between healthy human individuals. V trimming: 4 bases; J trimming: 4 bases; junction bases outside the gene matches: 3. Germline loops: CDR1 MDHEN, CDR2 SYDVKM. The CDR3 is made up of 14 amino acids. HIV-negative, healthy adults without recent acute infections or vaccinations were the donors. Every subset had its genomic DNA shared out evenly among several immunoSEQ plates. Clones were read by immunoSEQ multiplex PCR, and TCRdb kept only the in-frame ones, dropping some. The sample records over 700,000 clones, just under 75% being singletons.

V is TRBV28 and J is TRBJ2-5, with TRBD1 matching 10 bases. Sequenced sample: memory CD4+ T cells sorted from blood. Stated subset: CD45RA-negative fraction. The TCR was taken from a woman younger than 45 in good health. The CDR3 DNA follows: TGTGCCAGCAGTTCCTGGGACAGGGGAGAGACCCAGTACTTC. This sequence encodes CASSSWDRGETQYF.